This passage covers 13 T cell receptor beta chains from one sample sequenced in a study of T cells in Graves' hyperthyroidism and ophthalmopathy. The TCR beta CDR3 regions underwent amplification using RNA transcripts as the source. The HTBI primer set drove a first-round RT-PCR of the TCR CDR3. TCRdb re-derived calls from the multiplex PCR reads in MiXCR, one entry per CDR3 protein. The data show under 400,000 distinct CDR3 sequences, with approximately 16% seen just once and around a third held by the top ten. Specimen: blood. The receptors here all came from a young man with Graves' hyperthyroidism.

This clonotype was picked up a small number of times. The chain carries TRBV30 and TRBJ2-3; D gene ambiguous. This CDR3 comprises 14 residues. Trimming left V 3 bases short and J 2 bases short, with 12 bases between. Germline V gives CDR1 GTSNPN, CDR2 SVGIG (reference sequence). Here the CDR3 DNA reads TGTGCCTGGAGCGTCTCGATTACCACAGATACGCAGTATTTT. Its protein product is CAWSVSITTDTQYF.

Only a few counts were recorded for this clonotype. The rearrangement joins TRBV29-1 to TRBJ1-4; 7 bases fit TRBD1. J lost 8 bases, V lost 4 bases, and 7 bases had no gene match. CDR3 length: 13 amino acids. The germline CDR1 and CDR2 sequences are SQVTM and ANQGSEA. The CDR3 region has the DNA TGCAGCGTTGCCAGGGGGGCAGGGGAAAAACTGTTTTTT. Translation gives CSVARGAGEKLFF.

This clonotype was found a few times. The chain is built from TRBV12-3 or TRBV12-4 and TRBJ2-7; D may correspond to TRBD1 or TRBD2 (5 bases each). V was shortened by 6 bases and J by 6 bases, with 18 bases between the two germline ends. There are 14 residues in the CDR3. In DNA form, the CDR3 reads TGTGCCAGCAGGACCGGGACCGGGCCGTCCGAGCAGTACTTC. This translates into CASRTGTGPSEQYF.

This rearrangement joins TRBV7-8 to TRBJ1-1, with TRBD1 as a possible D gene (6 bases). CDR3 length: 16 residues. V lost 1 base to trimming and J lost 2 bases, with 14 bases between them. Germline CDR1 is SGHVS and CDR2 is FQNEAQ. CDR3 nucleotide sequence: TGTGCCAGCAGCTTAGGGATCGGGACAACTAACACTGAAGCTTTCTTT. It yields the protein CASSLGIGTTNTEAFF.

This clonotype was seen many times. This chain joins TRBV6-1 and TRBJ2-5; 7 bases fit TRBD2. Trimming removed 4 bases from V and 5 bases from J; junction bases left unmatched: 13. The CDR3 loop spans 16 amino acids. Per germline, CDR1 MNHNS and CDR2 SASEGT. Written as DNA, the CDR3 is TGTGCCAGCAGTGGCGGCTCAGCTAGCGGAAGGGAGACCCAGTACTTC. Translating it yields CASSGGSASGRETQYF.

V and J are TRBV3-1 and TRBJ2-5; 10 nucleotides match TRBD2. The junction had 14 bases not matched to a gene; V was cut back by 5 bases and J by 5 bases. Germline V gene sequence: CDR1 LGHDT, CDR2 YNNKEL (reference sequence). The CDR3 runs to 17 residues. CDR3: CASSRRAGGGIGETQYF. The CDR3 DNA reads TGTGCCAGCAGCAGGAGAGCGGGAGGGGGTATCGGGGAGACCCAGTACTTC.

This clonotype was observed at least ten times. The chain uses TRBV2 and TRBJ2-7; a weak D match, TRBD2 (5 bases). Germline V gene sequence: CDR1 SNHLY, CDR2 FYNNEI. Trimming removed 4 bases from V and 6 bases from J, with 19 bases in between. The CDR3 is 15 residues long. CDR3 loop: CASSAVRVGSGEQYF. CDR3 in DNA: TGTGCCAGCAGTGCGGTTAGGGTGGGGAGCGGCGAGCAGTACTTC.

In nucleotides, the CDR3 is TGTGCCAGCAGCCGTGGGGCAGGGGCGGGTAATACTGAAGCTTTCTTT. This codes for CASSRGAGAGNTEAFF. The chain is built from TRBV4-2 and TRBJ1-1; a possible D gene is TRBD1 (6 bases). Trimming stripped 4 bases from V and 5 bases from J, with 20 bases between. This CDR3 is 16 amino acids long. Germline CDR1 is LGHNA and CDR2 is YNFKEQ.

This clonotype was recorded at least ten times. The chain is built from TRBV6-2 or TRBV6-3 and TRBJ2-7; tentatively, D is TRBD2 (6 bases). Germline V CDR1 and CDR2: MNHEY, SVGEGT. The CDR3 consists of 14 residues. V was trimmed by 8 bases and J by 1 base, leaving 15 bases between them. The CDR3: CASVDGGNSYEQYF. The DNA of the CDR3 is TGTGCCAGCGTAGACGGCGGGAATTCCTACGAGCAGTACTTC.

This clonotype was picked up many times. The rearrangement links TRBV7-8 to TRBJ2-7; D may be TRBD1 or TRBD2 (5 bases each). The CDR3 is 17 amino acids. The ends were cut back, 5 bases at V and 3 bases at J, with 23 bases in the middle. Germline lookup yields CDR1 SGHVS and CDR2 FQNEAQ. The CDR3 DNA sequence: TGTGCCAGCAGCCCGATCCGGACGGTGGGGGTGGGCTACGAGCAGTACTTC. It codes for CASSPIRTVGVGYEQYF.

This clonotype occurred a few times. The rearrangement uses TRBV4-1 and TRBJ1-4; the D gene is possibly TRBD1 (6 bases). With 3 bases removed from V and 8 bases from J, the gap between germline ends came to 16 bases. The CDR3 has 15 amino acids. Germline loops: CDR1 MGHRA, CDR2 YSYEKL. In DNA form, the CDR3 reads TGCGCCAGCAGCCAGAGAGGGGGGGAGAGGGAAAAACTGTTTTTT. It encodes CASSQRGGEREKLFF.

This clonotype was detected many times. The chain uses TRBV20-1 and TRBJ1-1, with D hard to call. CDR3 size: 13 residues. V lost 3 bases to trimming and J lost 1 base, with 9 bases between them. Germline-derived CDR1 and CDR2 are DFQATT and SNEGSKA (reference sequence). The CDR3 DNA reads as TGCAGTGCTAGGATGGGCGGGAACACTGAAGCTTTCTTT. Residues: CSARMGGNTEAFF.

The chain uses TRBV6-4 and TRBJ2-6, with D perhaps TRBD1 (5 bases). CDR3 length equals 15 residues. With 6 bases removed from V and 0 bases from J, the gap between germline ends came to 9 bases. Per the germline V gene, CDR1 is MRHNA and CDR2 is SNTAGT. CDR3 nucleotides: TGTGCCAGCAGGGCAGGGTCCTCTGGGGCCAACGTCCTGACTTTC. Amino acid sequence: CASRAGSSGANVLTF.